This T cell receptor beta chain was sequenced for a study of blood T cell repertoires in COVID-19. Turning to the study itself: Acute-phase and convalescent COVID-19 samples originated in the United States, Italy and Spain. The cDNA or gDNA used as material had been derived from T cells, B-cell-depleted T cells, or PBMCs.

Original methodology: Reference gene primer amplification in the assay estimated nucleated cell counts. Generated by immunoSEQ multiplex PCR, the TCRdb table keeps only in-frame clones and is missing some. The V and J calls and clone size are taken from that table; D and trimming were inferred from the DNA. Here the sample spans about 50,000 clones, approximately 90% being singletons. This TCR was sampled from a man between 50 and 59 years old with active COVID-19. The sample taken for sequencing was peripheral blood.

The CDR3 reads CASSPERSDTQYF. The CDR3 DNA sequence: TGCGCCAGCAGCCCGGAGAGGTCAGATACGCAGTATTTT. The chain combines TRBV5-1 with TRBJ2-3; D gene ambiguous. The CDR3 is 13 amino acids. Germline V gene lookup returns CDR1 SGHRS and CDR2 YFSETQ. Between the trimmed V and J ends, which lost 4 bases and 4 bases, there was a span of 10 bases.